These 32 T cell receptor beta chains came from one sample sequenced in a study of blood T cells in healthy people across ages. A second PCR of roughly 7 to 11 cycles used a sample-barcoded 5' primer and a J-beta primer mix. MiXCR was run by TCRdb on the 5' RACE reads, yielding one entry per CDR3 protein. The table includes 780,000 or so distinct CDR3 sequences, about 55% detected once. Sequenced: blood. All receptors derive from a man older than 75 in good health.

The chain joins TRBV24-1 to TRBJ2-2, with 7 bases fitting TRBD2. The germline gives CDR1 KGHDR, CDR2 SFDVKD. The CDR3 spans 17 residues. V trimming: 4 bases; J trimming: 6 bases; junction bases outside the gene matches: 13. The CDR3 DNA reads TGTGCCACCAGTGACCCGGGGGGAAGGGGATTCCCCGGGGAGCTGTTTTTT. This codes for CATSDPGGRGFPGELFF.

This clonotype was seen at least ten times. The chain recombines TRBV12-3 or TRBV12-4 with TRBJ2-4; D unresolved. The J call could be wrong; TRBJ2-7 is a better fit for the DNA end. The CDR3 consists of 11 residues. The CDR3 region is CASSYRDEQYF. CDR3 sequence (DNA): TGTGCCAGCAGTTACCGAGACGAGCAGTACTTC.

The V and J genes are TRBV25-1 and TRBJ2-7, with TRBD2 identical over 9 bases. The CDR3 extends over 13 amino acids. Germline CDR1 reads MGHDK; CDR2 reads SYGVNS. Unmatched junction bases numbered 2, after V lost 1 base and J lost 7 bases. The CDR3 sequence is CASSEFLAGEQYF. CDR3 sequence (DNA): TGTGCCAGCAGTGAATTTCTAGCGGGAGAGCAGTACTTC.

The rearrangement uses TRBV3-1 and TRBJ2-1; no firm D call. This CDR3 region has 15 residues. The germline V gene encodes CDR1 LGHDT and CDR2 YNNKEL (reference sequence). The V end was cut by 0 bases, the J end by 10 bases, with 16 bases between. The CDR3 region has the DNA TGTGCCAGCAGCCAAGATCTTGGGCCTTCCGTGGAGCAGTTCTTC. Amino acids: CASSQDLGPSVEQFF.

The V and J genes are TRBV12-3 or TRBV12-4 and TRBJ2-7, with D perhaps matching TRBD1 (6 bases). The CDR3 is 14 residues long. V was cut by 2 bases and J by 2 bases, with 10 bases left in between. CDR3 protein: CASSLLGATYEQYF. The CDR3 DNA reads as TGTGCCAGCAGTTTACTGGGGGCAACCTACGAGCAGTACTTC.

This clonotype was found once. J is TRBJ2-5 and V is TRBV20-1; 9 nucleotides line up with TRBD1. The CDR3 is made up of 16 amino acids. Per the germline V gene, CDR1 is DFQATT and CDR2 is SNEGSKA (reference sequence). The V segment lost 0 bases and the J segment 5 bases; nucleotides outside the gene matches: 10. The CDR3 region has the DNA TGCAGTGCTAGAGATACGGGACAGGGTGCCCCCGAGACCCAGTACTTC. Translating it yields CSARDTGQGAPETQYF.

The rearrangement uses TRBV5-1 and TRBJ2-5; 15 bases agree with TRBD2. Germline CDR1 SGHRS, CDR2 YFSETQ. The CDR3 runs 17 residues. V dropped 4 bases and J dropped 11; count of bases not matched to a gene: 15. CDR3 in amino acids: CASSPGLAGGTNNEQYF. DNA of the CDR3: TGCGCCAGCAGCCCCGGACTAGCGGGAGGGACCAACAATGAGCAGTACTTC.

The chain combines TRBV20-1 with TRBJ2-1; unclear D gene. This CDR3 comprises 10 residues. The V gene's germline CDR1 is DFQATT and CDR2 SNEGSKA (reference sequence). V lost 6 bases, J lost 4 bases, and 4 bases lay in between. The DNA for the CDR3 is TGCAGTGCGCTATACAATGAGCAGTTCTTC. Protein sequence: CSALYNEQFF.

This chain links TRBV20-1 with TRBJ2-7; 8 bases align to TRBD2. From germline, CDR1 is DFQATT and CDR2 SNEGSKA (reference sequence). V trimming: 1 base; J trimming: 3 bases; junction bases outside the gene matches: 11. CDR3 length equals 16 residues. CDR3 sequence: CSARGPERENVYEQYF. The CDR3 nucleotides are TGCAGTGCTAGAGGCCCGGAGCGGGAGAATGTCTACGAGCAGTACTTC.

Worth noting for this clonotype: At one of its ends the junction is not consistent with the germline gene, which may arise from a read error. The chain has TRBV10-3 and TRBJ2-2, with 8 bases fitting TRBD1. Germline values: CDR1 ENHRY, CDR2 SYGVKD. The CDR3 extends over 13 amino acids. This CDR3 reads CAIRDRATGEPFF. Here the CDR3 DNA reads TGTGCCATCAGGGACAGGGCCACCGGGGAGCCGTTTTTT.

With regard to this clonotype: One end of the junction does not line up with germline, which may come from a read error. This chain uses TRBV29-1 with TRBJ2-7; TRBD1 is a possible D gene (6 bases). The J call may be in error: the DNA end matches TRBJ2-5 better. This CDR3 region has 12 residues. Germline V gene data show CDR1 as SQVTM and CDR2 as ANQGSEA. CDR3 coding DNA: TGCAGCGTTCTTGGGGGCCAAGGGACCCAGTACTTC. Amino acid sequence: CSVLGGQGTQYF.

Only a few counts were recorded for this clonotype. The chain uses TRBV3-1 and TRBJ2-6; D unclear. Trimming removed 1 base from V and 2 bases from J, with 12 bases in between. The CDR3 covers 17 residues. Germline CDR1 and CDR2: LGHDT and YNNKEL (reference sequence). The DNA of the CDR3 is TGTGCCAGCAGCCAAGTTTCCCGTATAGCTGGGGCCAACGTCCTGACTTTC. This codes for CASSQVSRIAGANVLTF.

This chain connects TRBV27 to TRBJ1-4, with D possibly being TRBD1 (6 bases). The ends were cut back, 5 bases at V and 3 bases at J, with 13 bases in the middle. Germline V gives CDR1 MNHEY, CDR2 SMNVEV (reference sequence). The CDR3 extends over 15 amino acids. Here the CDR3 DNA reads TGTGCCAGCAGTCCTTACAGGGAGGCTAATGAAAAACTGTTTTTT. It is translated as CASSPYREANEKLFF.

This clonotype was found a few times. The chain employs TRBV12-3 or TRBV12-4 and TRBJ2-3; weak D call: TRBD2 (5 bases). This CDR3 comprises 15 residues. Trimming stripped 3 bases from V and 0 bases from J, with 10 bases between. The CDR3 coding sequence is TGTGCCAGCAGTTTTGACGGACTTAGCACAGATACGCAGTATTTT. It translates to CASSFDGLSTDTQYF.

This chain joins TRBV12-3 or TRBV12-4 and TRBJ2-4; D gene unclear. CDR3 length: 15 residues. The ends were cut back, 1 base at V and 7 bases at J, with 14 bases in the middle. As DNA, the CDR3 is TGTGCCAGCAGTTTAGGGCGGCACCCCGAGAACATTCAGTACTTC. Protein product: CASSLGRHPENIQYF.

The J gene is TRBJ2-1, the V gene TRBV3-1; TRBD2 aligns across 9 bases. After removal of 2 bases from V and 8 bases from J, the junction contained 13 bases not matched to a gene. The CDR3 has 17 residues. Germline CDR1 is LGHDT and CDR2 is YNNKEL (reference sequence). CDR3 loop: CASSQPEIAGVGDEQFF. The CDR3 DNA follows: TGTGCCAGCAGCCAACCCGAGATAGCGGGAGTTGGGGATGAGCAGTTCTTC.

This sequence joins TRBV20-1 and TRBJ2-5, with 9 bases lining up with TRBD2. Germline V gives CDR1 DFQATT, CDR2 SNEGSKA (reference sequence). With 0 bases clipped from V and 4 bases from J, the junction kept 6 bases outside the gene matches. This CDR3 has 15 residues. The CDR3 region is CSARDQRTSVETQYF. CDR3 nucleotide sequence: TGCAGTGCTAGAGATCAGCGGACTAGCGTAGAGACCCAGTACTTC.

In DNA, the CDR3 is TGTGCCAGCAGTTACCTGGAGGGGAGGGGGGGCTACACCTTC. Translation gives CASSYLEGRGGYTF. This chain links TRBV6-5 with TRBJ1-2; D is possibly TRBD1 (6 bases). Per the germline V gene, CDR1 is MNHEY and CDR2 is SVGAGI. The CDR3 has 14 amino acids. V lost 2 bases to trimming and J lost 8 bases, with 15 bases between them.

The chain links TRBV12-3 or TRBV12-4 to TRBJ2-7, with no clear D. CDR3 length: 13 amino acids. Between the trimmed V and J ends, which lost 5 bases and 7 bases, there was a span of 15 bases. The chain's CDR3 is CASSVKGPREQYF. The CDR3 DNA follows: TGTGCCAGCAGTGTGAAGGGCCCGCGGGAGCAGTACTTC.

This clonotype was seen many times. The chain couples TRBV5-1 to TRBJ1-2; weak D call: TRBD1 (6 bases). The CDR3 spans 13 residues. V was trimmed by 4 bases and J by 1 base, leaving 8 bases between them. Germline V gives CDR1 SGHRS, CDR2 YFSETQ. The CDR3 spells CASSEDSNYGYTF. The CDR3, as DNA: TGCGCCAGCAGCGAGGACAGTAACTATGGCTACACCTTC. Using reference TRBV5-1 and TRBJ1-2 for the parts outside the CDR3, the full variable domain is KAGVTQTPRYLIKTRGQQVTLSCSPISGHRSVSWYQQTPGQGLQFLFEYFSETQRNKGNFPGRFSGRQFSNSRSEMNVSTLELGDSALYLCASSEDSNYGYTFGSGTRLTVV.

A few counts support this clonotype. The V call is TRBV2, the J call TRBJ2-6; D not certain. The V and J ends lost 6 bases and 0 bases respectively, with 6 bases between them. Germline loops: CDR1 SNHLY, CDR2 FYNNEI. This CDR3 region has 14 residues. This CDR3 is CASRAISGANVLTF. In nucleotides, the CDR3 is TGTGCCAGCAGAGCGATCTCTGGGGCCAACGTCCTGACTTTC.

The chain couples TRBV3-1 to TRBJ2-4, with D unclear. V was shortened by 1 base and J by 4 bases, with 8 bases between the two germline ends. CDR1 and CDR2 from the germline V gene are LGHDT and YNNKEL (reference sequence). The length of the CDR3 is 14 residues. The CDR3 reads CASSQGSTKNIQYF. In DNA form, the CDR3 reads TGTGCCAGCAGCCAAGGGTCAACAAAAAACATTCAGTACTTC.

This clonotype was counted a single time. The V call is TRBV5-1, the J call TRBJ2-3; 12 bases match TRBD1. Germline values: CDR1 SGHRS, CDR2 YFSETQ. V shed 4 bases, J shed 14 bases, and the junction held 20 bases outside the gene matches. The CDR3 runs to 17 residues. CDR3 residues: CASSPWGTGGWHRYAYF. Written as DNA, the CDR3 is TGCGCCAGCAGCCCTTGGGGGACAGGGGGCTGGCACAGATACGCGTATTTT.

V and J are TRBV5-1 and TRBJ1-1; D is undetermined. Germline CDR1 reads SGHRS; CDR2 reads YFSETQ. The CDR3 has 12 amino acids. Trimming took 1 base from V and 6 from J, leaving 7 bases between them. The CDR3 loop is CASSLPGPEAFF. The CDR3 region has the DNA TGCGCCAGCAGCTTGCCGGGCCCTGAAGCTTTCTTT.

This clonotype was seen only a few times. The chain links TRBV20-1 to TRBJ2-7, with D maybe TRBD1 (5 bases). This CDR3 contains 12 residues. V was pared by 1 base and J by 3 bases, with 7 bases between. CDR1 is DFQATT and CDR2 is SNEGSKA in the germline V gene (reference sequence). CDR3 loop: CSARAGYYEQYF. For the CDR3, the DNA is TGCAGTGCTAGAGCAGGGTACTACGAGCAGTACTTC.

The V call is TRBV5-1, the J call TRBJ2-5, with D maybe TRBD2 (5 bases). The CDR3 is made up of 14 amino acids. Germline V lookup: CDR1 SGHRS, CDR2 YFSETQ. V was trimmed by 0 bases and J by 5 bases, leaving 11 bases between them. CDR3 coding DNA: TGCGCCAGCAGCTTGGCCGGGGATAGGGAGACCCAGTACTTC. Translating gives CASSLAGDRETQYF.

The rearrangement links TRBV20-1 to TRBJ2-2; D might be TRBD1 (6 bases). CDR3 length: 15 residues. V lost 6 bases, J lost 2 bases, and 16 bases lay in between. Germline V gene lookup returns CDR1 DFQATT and CDR2 SNEGSKA (reference sequence). For the CDR3, the DNA is TGCAGTGCCACCTCAACCGGGACAAACACCGGGGAGCTGTTTTTT. Its protein is CSATSTGTNTGELFF.

CDR3 DNA sequence: TGTGCCAGCAGGCCCGGGACTAGCGGTAAAAATGAGCAGTTCTTC. Translating gives CASRPGTSGKNEQFF. This chain links TRBV12-3 or TRBV12-4 with TRBJ2-1, with 11 bases fitting TRBD2. The ends lost 6 bases at V and 7 bases at J; junction bases unmatched: 8. This CDR3 has 15 residues.

V gene TRBV20-1 combines with J gene TRBJ1-3; D possibly corresponds to TRBD1 (6 bases). This CDR3 spans 15 amino acids. Germline CDR1 and CDR2: DFQATT and SNEGSKA (reference sequence). With 6 bases removed from V and 2 bases from J, the gap between germline ends came to 17 bases. The CDR3 DNA reads as TGCAGTGCCATCCCCACCGGGACACCTGGAAACACCATATATTTT. The encoded protein is CSAIPTGTPGNTIYF.

The CDR3 DNA reads as TGCAGTGCCCCAGGGACGGGGGGGAGGATCGGCTACACCTTC. Translated: CSAPGTGGRIGYTF. The rearrangement links TRBV20-1 to TRBJ1-2; a possible D gene is TRBD1 (5 bases). V shed 6 bases and J shed 8 bases, with 22 bases lying between them. CDR3 length: 14 amino acids. The germline CDR1 and CDR2 sequences are DFQATT and SNEGSKA (reference sequence).

Here the CDR3 reads CASSQTYVLTF. CDR3 sequence (DNA): TGTGCCAGCAGCCAGACCTACGTCCTGACTTTC. The chain is built from TRBV3-1 and TRBJ2-6; no clear D gene. From germline, CDR1 is LGHDT and CDR2 YNNKEL (reference sequence). This CDR3 is built from 11 residues. V lost 3 bases and J lost 11, with 5 bases in between.

The V and J genes are TRBV7-3 and TRBJ2-1; 7 nucleotides line up with TRBD2. This CDR3 is 15 amino acids long. Losses at the gene ends were 3 bases for V and 5 bases for J; bases not matched to a gene: 7. Germline loops: CDR1 SGHTA, CDR2 FQGTGA. CDR3 region: CASSLGSGRHNEQFF. CDR3 nucleotide sequence: TGTGCCAGCAGCTTGGGTAGCGGGCGTCACAATGAGCAGTTCTTC.